Sequencing of this T cell receptor beta chain was carried out in a study of shared clonotypes between healthy human individuals. Study-wide background: Serving as donors were two women and a few men, whose ages spanned 18 to 49. A donor's plate count was three for CD4 naive and three for CD4 memory; CD8 naive had two and CD8 memory one.

The CDR3 runs to 13 residues. Trimming pared 2 bases from V and 2 bases from J, leaving 7 bases between. The germline V gene encodes CDR1 MNHEY and CDR2 SMNVEV (reference sequence). A few counts support this clone. Data came from immunoSEQ multiplex PCR; TCRdb stores just in-frame clones and leaves some out. The sample shows approximately 98,000 clones, approximately 70% of them seen only once. The source of this sequence is a woman aged 25 to 45 in good health. The chain carries TRBV27 and TRBJ2-7; D remains unclear. The sequencing sample was made of memory CD8+ T cells sorted from blood. Subset reported: CD45RO+ cells pooled with CCR7-negative TemRA cells. CDR3 sequence (DNA): TGTGCCAGCAGTTTAGCAGGACCCTACGAGCAGTACTTC. Its protein is CASSLAGPYEQYF.